The entry below gives a single T cell receptor beta chain sequence along with its context. The CDR3 contains 16 residues. With 1 base clipped from V and 4 bases from J, the junction kept 3 bases outside the gene matches. In germline, CDR1 is LNHDA, CDR2 SQIVND (reference sequence). This sample is drawn from a study of shared clonotypes between healthy human individuals. Measured with immunoSEQ multiplex PCR; TCRdb has only the in-frame clones, and not every one. The sample includes approximately 2.5 million clones, roughly 92% of them seen just once. Material for sequencing was naive CD4+ T cells sorted from blood. The subset was: CD45RA+ positively selected. The receptor comes from a man aged 18 to 30 in good health. The genes are TRBV19 and TRBJ2-2; 10 bases align to TRBD1. CDR3 coding DNA: TGTGCCAGTAGTATAGGGACAGGGGGACCCACCGGGGAGCTGTTTTTT. Translating gives CASSIGTGGPTGELFF.